This is a list of T cell receptor beta chains from one sample in a study of blood T cell repertoires in COVID-19. Using immunoSEQ multiplex PCR, the repertoire was profiled, and TCRdb retains in-frame clones only, with some absent. The sample contains some 180,000 clones, 75% to 90% of which appear only once. Sequenced sample: peripheral blood. Receptors originate from a woman in her sixties or seventies with acute or convalescent COVID-19. CDR3s include the opening cysteine and the closing phenylalanine or tryptophan. A D gene is named only where the DNA matches it firmly. Part of the rows lack a size; the others show once, few, many or a class for expanded clones.

len: 18; v_gene: TRBV5-1; abundance: -; d_gene: TRBD2; j_gene: TRBJ2-1; CDR3nt: TGCGCCAGCAGCTCCGGGTTCCGACTAGCGGGGGTGTGGAATGAGCAGTTCTTC; CDR3aa: CASSSGFRLAGVWNEQFF
len: 15; v_gene: TRBV7-2; abundance: once; d_gene: -; j_gene: TRBJ2-4; CDR3nt: TGTGCCAGCAGCCCTAGCCGGCTGCGAGGTAACATTCAGTACTTC; CDR3aa: CASSPSRLRGNIQYF
len: 13; v_gene: TRBV5-8; abundance: -; d_gene: -; j_gene: TRBJ2-2; CDR3nt: TGTGCCAGCAGCGCACAGTACACCGGGGAGCTGTTTTTT; CDR3aa: CASSAQYTGELFF
len: 16; v_gene: TRBV12-1; abundance: -; d_gene: -; j_gene: TRBJ1-1; CDR3nt: TGTGCCAGCAGCTTTGCGCCGGGGGTTTTGAACACTGAAGCTTTCTTT; CDR3aa: CASSFAPGVLNTEAFF
len: 15; v_gene: TRBV11-2; abundance: few; d_gene: TRBD1; j_gene: TRBJ1-3; CDR3nt: TGTGCCAGCAGCCTTTGGACAGGCTCTGGAAACACCATATATTTT; CDR3aa: CASSLWTGSGNTIYF
len: 14; v_gene: TRBV29-1; abundance: -; d_gene: TRBD1; j_gene: TRBJ1-2; CDR3nt: TGCAGCGTTACCCAGGGGGCTTTTTCCTATGGCTACACCTTC; CDR3aa: CSVTQGAFSYGYTF
len: 13; v_gene: TRBV30; abundance: -; d_gene: -; j_gene: TRBJ1-5; CDR3nt: TGTGCCTGGAGTAATGACGGGGATCAGCCCCAGCATTTT; CDR3aa: CAWSNDGDQPQHF
len: 12; v_gene: TRBV3-1/TRBV3-2; abundance: -; d_gene: TRBD1; j_gene: TRBJ2-1; CDR3nt: TGTGCCAGCAGCCAGACAGGGGCTGAGCAGTTCTTC; CDR3aa: CASSQTGAEQFF
len: 15; v_gene: TRBV3-1/TRBV3-2; abundance: -; d_gene: -; j_gene: TRBJ2-1; CDR3nt: TGTGCCAGCAGCCAAGATGGTGCTAGATTTGATGAGCAGTTCTTC; CDR3aa: CASSQDGARFDEQFF
len: 16; v_gene: TRBV5-4; abundance: -; d_gene: -; j_gene: TRBJ2-1; CDR3nt: TGTGCCAGCAGCTTGGGGGGCCTCCGCTCCTACAATGAGCAGTTCTTC; CDR3aa: CASSLGGLRSYNEQFF
len: 15; v_gene: TRBV15; abundance: -; d_gene: -; j_gene: TRBJ2-5; CDR3nt: TGTGCCACCAGCAGATGGGGCGCAGGGGAACAGACCCAGTACTTC; CDR3aa: CATSRWGAGEQTQYF
len: 13; v_gene: TRBV18; abundance: -; d_gene: -; j_gene: TRBJ2-1; CDR3nt: TGTGCCAGCTCCTTGCTAGGAGCGCATGAGCAGTTCTTC; CDR3aa: CASSLLGAHEQFF
len: 12; v_gene: TRBV25-1; abundance: once; d_gene: -; j_gene: TRBJ1-1; CDR3nt: TGTGCCAGCAGTATAATGAACACTGAAGCTTTCTTT; CDR3aa: CASSIMNTEAFF
len: 15; v_gene: TRBV6-5; abundance: -; d_gene: TRBD2; j_gene: TRBJ2-2; CDR3nt: TGTGCCAGCAGTTTTTCCCGGGACTATGGCCGGGAGCTGTTTTTT; CDR3aa: CASSFSRDYGRELFF
len: 17; v_gene: TRBV4-1; abundance: once; d_gene: -; j_gene: TRBJ2-1; CDR3nt: TGCGCCAGCAGCCAAGATGGTACCGGGAGTTCCTACAATGAGCAGTTCTTC; CDR3aa: CASSQDGTGSSYNEQFF
len: 14; v_gene: TRBV7-9; abundance: -; d_gene: -; j_gene: TRBJ2-5; CDR3nt: TGTGCCAGCAGCTTAGACAGGGTGGCAGAGACCCAGTACTTC; CDR3aa: CASSLDRVAETQYF
len: 14; v_gene: TRBV28; abundance: -; d_gene: -; j_gene: TRBJ1-1; CDR3nt: TGTGCCACCACCGAGCGGGGCGCGGGAACTGAAGCTTTCTTT; CDR3aa: CATTERGAGTEAFF
len: 16; v_gene: TRBV28; abundance: -; d_gene: TRBD1; j_gene: TRBJ1-5; CDR3nt: TGTGCCAGCAGTGAACAGGGACAGGGGTGGTATCAGCCCCAGCATTTT; CDR3aa: CASSEQGQGWYQPQHF
len: 17; v_gene: TRBV5-1; abundance: -; d_gene: -; j_gene: TRBJ1-1; CDR3nt: TGCGCCAGCACCCTGTGGGGATCCAACCAGGGGAACACTGAAGCTTTCTTT; CDR3aa: CASTLWGSNQGNTEAFF
len: 14; v_gene: TRBV7-9; abundance: -; d_gene: -; j_gene: TRBJ1-5; CDR3nt: TGTGCCAGCAGCTTACGGGGGAGCAATCAGCCCCAGCATTTT; CDR3aa: CASSLRGSNQPQHF
len: 13; v_gene: TRBV19; abundance: -; d_gene: -; j_gene: TRBJ1-1; CDR3nt: TGTGCCAGTAGTGGGGGCGTGAACACTGAAGCTTTCTTT; CDR3aa: CASSGGVNTEAFF
len: 13; v_gene: TRBV28; abundance: -; d_gene: -; j_gene: TRBJ1-1; CDR3nt: TGTGCCAGCATTGAGACTTACCCCTCCAGAGCTTTCTTT; CDR3aa: CASIETYPSRAFF
len: 13; v_gene: TRBV4-2; abundance: -; d_gene: -; j_gene: TRBJ1-1; CDR3nt: TGTGCCAGCAGCCAAGTGAGGGACACTGAAGCTTTCTTT; CDR3aa: CASSQVRDTEAFF
len: 14; v_gene: TRBV24-1; abundance: -; d_gene: -; j_gene: TRBJ2-1; CDR3nt: TGTGCCACCGCTAGGGGCAGCTCCTACAATGAGCAGTTCTTC; CDR3aa: CATARGSSYNEQFF
len: 13; v_gene: TRBV5-1; abundance: -; d_gene: -; j_gene: TRBJ2-5; CDR3nt: TGCGCCAGCAGCTTGGCCGGGGTGGAGACCCAGTACTTC; CDR3aa: CASSLAGVETQYF
len: 13; v_gene: TRBV20-1; abundance: few; d_gene: -; j_gene: TRBJ2-5; CDR3nt: TGCAGTGCTAGTCGTACTAACCAAGAGACCCAGTACTTC; CDR3aa: CSASRTNQETQYF
len: 14; v_gene: TRBV9; abundance: -; d_gene: TRBD2; j_gene: TRBJ2-1; CDR3nt: TGTGCCAGCAGCGGGACTAGCGGAGACAATGAGCAGTTCTTC; CDR3aa: CASSGTSGDNEQFF
len: 16; v_gene: TRBV21-1; abundance: once; d_gene: -; j_gene: TRBJ1-1; CDR3nt: TGTGCCAGCAGCAGGTGGGACAGGAGATGGGACACTGAAGCTTTCTTT; CDR3aa: CASSRWDRRWDTEAFF
len: 16; v_gene: TRBV9; abundance: -; d_gene: -; j_gene: TRBJ2-3; CDR3nt: TGTGCCAGCAGCTCCGAGTGGGGCGGAGACACAGATACGCAGTATTTT; CDR3aa: CASSSEWGGDTDTQYF
len: 15; v_gene: TRBV27; abundance: -; d_gene: TRBD2; j_gene: TRBJ2-1; CDR3nt: TGTGCCAGCACCCTAGCGGGAGGGCCCTCAGGTGAGCAGTTCTTC; CDR3aa: CASTLAGGPSGEQFF
len: 13; v_gene: TRBV3-1/TRBV3-2; abundance: -; d_gene: -; j_gene: TRBJ1-1; CDR3nt: TGTGCCAGCAGCCCCTGGGGGGGGGCTGAAGCTTTCTTT; CDR3aa: CASSPWGGAEAFF
len: 15; v_gene: TRBV7-8; abundance: -; d_gene: -; j_gene: TRBJ2-1; CDR3nt: TGTGCCAGCAGCTTAAGCAGGGCCTCTCCAAATGAGCAGTTCTTC; CDR3aa: CASSLSRASPNEQFF
len: 13; v_gene: TRBV19; abundance: few; d_gene: -; j_gene: TRBJ1-1; CDR3nt: TGTGCCAGTAGTTCCCTCCTGAACACTGAAGCTTTCTTT; CDR3aa: CASSSLLNTEAFF
len: 13; v_gene: TRBV2; abundance: -; d_gene: -; j_gene: TRBJ1-1; CDR3nt: TGTGCCAGCAGTCCCGGGTTCTACACTGAAGCTTTCTTT; CDR3aa: CASSPGFYTEAFF
len: 11; v_gene: TRBV20-1; abundance: -; d_gene: -; j_gene: TRBJ2-4; CDR3nt: TGCAGTGCTAGAGTTCAGGGTGGGATGTACTTC; CDR3aa: CSARVQGGMYF
len: 16; v_gene: TRBV7-9; abundance: -; d_gene: -; j_gene: TRBJ2-1; CDR3nt: TGTGCCAGCAGCTATGTACAGGACAGCTCCTACAATGAGCAGTTCTTC; CDR3aa: CASSYVQDSSYNEQFF
len: 14; v_gene: TRBV25-1; abundance: -; d_gene: -; j_gene: TRBJ1-5; CDR3nt: TGTGCCAGCAGTGAAGGTGGGAGGGGAGGACCCCAGCATTTT; CDR3aa: CASSEGGRGGPQHF
len: 14; v_gene: TRBV27; abundance: -; d_gene: TRBD1; j_gene: TRBJ2-5; CDR3nt: TGTGCCAGCAGCCCGACAGTGAACAGGGGGACCCAGTACTTC; CDR3aa: CASSPTVNRGTQYF
len: 11; v_gene: TRBV20-1; abundance: -; d_gene: -; j_gene: TRBJ1-2; CDR3nt: TGCAGTGCCACGGGGGTGGATGGCTACACCTTC; CDR3aa: CSATGVDGYTF
len: 13; v_gene: TRBV5-1; abundance: -; d_gene: TRBD1; j_gene: TRBJ1-1; CDR3nt: TGCGCCAGCAGCTTGGTAGGGGACAGGGATGCTTTCTTT; CDR3aa: CASSLVGDRDAFF
len: 14; v_gene: TRBV19; abundance: -; d_gene: -; j_gene: TRBJ2-2; CDR3nt: TGTGCCAGTAGTACGGGACTTTACACCGGGGAGCTGTTTTTT; CDR3aa: CASSTGLYTGELFF
len: 19; v_gene: TRBV4-2; abundance: -; d_gene: TRBD2; j_gene: TRBJ2-1; CDR3nt: TGTGCCAGCAGCCAAGAGGGACTAGCGGGAGGTCTCTCCTACAATGAGCAGTTCTTC; CDR3aa: CASSQEGLAGGLSYNEQFF
len: 12; v_gene: TRBV28; abundance: -; d_gene: TRBD1; j_gene: TRBJ1-2; CDR3nt: TGTGCCACAGGGGGGACAGGATATGGCTACACCTTC; CDR3aa: CATGGTGYGYTF
len: 14; v_gene: TRBV3-1/TRBV3-2; abundance: -; d_gene: -; j_gene: TRBJ1-5; CDR3nt: TGTGCCAGCAGCCAAGGGTTTAGGGGTCAGCCCCAGCATTTT; CDR3aa: CASSQGFRGQPQHF
len: 15; v_gene: TRBV19; abundance: once; d_gene: -; j_gene: TRBJ1-2; CDR3nt: TGTGCCAGTAGTATAGGCGTACAGGGCTGGTATGGCTACACCTTC; CDR3aa: CASSIGVQGWYGYTF